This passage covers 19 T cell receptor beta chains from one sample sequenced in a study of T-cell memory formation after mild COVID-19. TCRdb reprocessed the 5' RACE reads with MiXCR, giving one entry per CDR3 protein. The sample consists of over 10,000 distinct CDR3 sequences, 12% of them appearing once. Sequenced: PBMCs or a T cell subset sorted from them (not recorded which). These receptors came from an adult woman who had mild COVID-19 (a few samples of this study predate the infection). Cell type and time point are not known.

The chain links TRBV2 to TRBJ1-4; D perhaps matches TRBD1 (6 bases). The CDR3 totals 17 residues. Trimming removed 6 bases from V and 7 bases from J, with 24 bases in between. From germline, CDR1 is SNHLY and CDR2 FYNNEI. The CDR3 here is CASSYLMGGAGSEKLFF. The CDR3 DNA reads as TGTGCCAGCAGCTACCTGATGGGGGGGGCGGGGAGTGAAAAACTGTTTTTT.

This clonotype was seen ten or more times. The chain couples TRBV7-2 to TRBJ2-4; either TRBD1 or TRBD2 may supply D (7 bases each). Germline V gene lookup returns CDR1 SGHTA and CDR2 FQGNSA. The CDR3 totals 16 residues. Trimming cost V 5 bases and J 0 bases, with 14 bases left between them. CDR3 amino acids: CASSPRGGIAKNIQYF. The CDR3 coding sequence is TGTGCCAGCAGCCCCAGGGGGGGAATAGCCAAAAACATTCAGTACTTC.

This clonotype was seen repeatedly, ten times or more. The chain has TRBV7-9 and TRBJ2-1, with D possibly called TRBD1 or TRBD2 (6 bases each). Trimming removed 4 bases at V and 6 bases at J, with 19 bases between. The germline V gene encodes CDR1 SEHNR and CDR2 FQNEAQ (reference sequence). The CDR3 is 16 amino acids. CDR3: CASSSLGGTRSNEQFF. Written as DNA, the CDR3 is TGTGCCAGCAGCTCTCTAGGAGGGACACGGAGCAATGAGCAGTTCTTC.

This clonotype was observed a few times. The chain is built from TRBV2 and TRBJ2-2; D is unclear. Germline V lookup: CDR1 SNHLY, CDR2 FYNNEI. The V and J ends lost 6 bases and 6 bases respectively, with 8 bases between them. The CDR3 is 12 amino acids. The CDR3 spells CASRTIAGELFF. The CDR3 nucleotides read TGTGCCAGCAGAACGATTGCCGGGGAGCTGTTTTTT.

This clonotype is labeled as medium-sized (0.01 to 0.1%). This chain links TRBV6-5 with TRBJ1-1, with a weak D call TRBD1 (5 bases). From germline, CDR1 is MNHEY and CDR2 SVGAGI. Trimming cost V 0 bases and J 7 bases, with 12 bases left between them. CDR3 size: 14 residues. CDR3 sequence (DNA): TGTGCCAGCAGTTACTCGTGGGGCAATATTGAAGCTTTCTTT. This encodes CASSYSWGNIEAFF.

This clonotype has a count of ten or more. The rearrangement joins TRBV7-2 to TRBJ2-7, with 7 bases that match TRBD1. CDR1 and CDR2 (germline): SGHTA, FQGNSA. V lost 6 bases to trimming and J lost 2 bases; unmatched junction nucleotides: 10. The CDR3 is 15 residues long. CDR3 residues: CASSFYDRAAYEQYF. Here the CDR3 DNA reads TGTGCCAGCAGTTTTTATGACAGGGCCGCCTACGAGCAGTACTTC.

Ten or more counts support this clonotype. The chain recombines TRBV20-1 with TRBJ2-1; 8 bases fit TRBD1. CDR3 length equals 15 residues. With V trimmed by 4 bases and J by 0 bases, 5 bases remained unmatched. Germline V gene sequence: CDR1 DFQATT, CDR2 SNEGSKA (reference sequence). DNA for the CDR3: TGCAGTGCTACAGGGGGCCCCCTCTCCTACAATGAGCAGTTCTTC. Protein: CSATGGPLSYNEQFF.

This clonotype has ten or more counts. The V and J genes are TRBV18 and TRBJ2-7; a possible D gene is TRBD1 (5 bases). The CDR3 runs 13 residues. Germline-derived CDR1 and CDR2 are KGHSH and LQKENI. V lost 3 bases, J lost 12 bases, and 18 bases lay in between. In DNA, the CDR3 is TGTGCCAGCTCACCGTTGACAGAGTTTCCCCCGTACTTC. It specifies CASSPLTEFPPYF.

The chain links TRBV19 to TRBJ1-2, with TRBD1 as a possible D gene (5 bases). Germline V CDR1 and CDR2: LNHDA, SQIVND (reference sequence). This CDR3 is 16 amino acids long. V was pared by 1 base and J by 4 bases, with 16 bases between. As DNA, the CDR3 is TGTGCCAGTAGTATAGGGGGCAGCTTGGGTCCCTATGGCTACACCTTC. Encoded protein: CASSIGGSLGPYGYTF.

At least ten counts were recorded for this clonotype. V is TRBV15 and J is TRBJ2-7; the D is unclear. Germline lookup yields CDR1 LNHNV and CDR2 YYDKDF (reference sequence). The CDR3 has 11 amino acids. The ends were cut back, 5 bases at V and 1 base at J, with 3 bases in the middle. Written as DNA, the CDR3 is TGTGCCACCAGCGGTTCCTACGAGCAGTACTTC. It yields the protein CATSGSYEQYF. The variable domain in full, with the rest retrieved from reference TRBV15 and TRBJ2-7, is DAMVIQNPRYQVTQFGKPVTLSCSQTLNHNVMYWYQQKSSQAPKLLFHYYDKDFNNEADTPDNFQSRRPNTSFCFLDIRSPGLGDTAMYLCATSGSYEQYFGPGTRLTVT.

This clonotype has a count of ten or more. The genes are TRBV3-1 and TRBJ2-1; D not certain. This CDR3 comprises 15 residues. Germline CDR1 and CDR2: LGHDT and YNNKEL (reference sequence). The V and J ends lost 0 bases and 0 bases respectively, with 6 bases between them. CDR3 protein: CASSQDGSSYNEQFF. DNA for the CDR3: TGTGCCAGCAGCCAAGACGGAAGCTCCTACAATGAGCAGTTCTTC.

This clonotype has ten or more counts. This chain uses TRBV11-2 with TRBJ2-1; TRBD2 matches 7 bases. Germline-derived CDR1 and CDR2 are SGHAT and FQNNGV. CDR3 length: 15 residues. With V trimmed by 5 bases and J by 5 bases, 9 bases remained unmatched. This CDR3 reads CASSPFFSGNNEQFF. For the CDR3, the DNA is TGTGCCAGCAGCCCTTTTTTCAGCGGGAACAATGAGCAGTTCTTC.

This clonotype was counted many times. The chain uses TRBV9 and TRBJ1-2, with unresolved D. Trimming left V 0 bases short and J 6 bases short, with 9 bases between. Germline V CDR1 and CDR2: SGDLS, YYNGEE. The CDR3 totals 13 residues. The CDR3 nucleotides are TGTGCCAGCAGCGTAGAAAGTACAGATGGCTACACCTTC. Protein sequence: CASSVESTDGYTF.

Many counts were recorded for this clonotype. CDR3 nucleotide sequence: TGTGCCAGCAGCTTGGAGGCAGGAAGTACCTACGAGCAGTACTTC. This gives the protein CASSLEAGSTYEQYF. This rearrangement joins TRBV5-5 to TRBJ2-7; the D is unclear. CDR1 is SGHKS, CDR2 YYEKEE, per germline (reference sequence). V lost 0 bases to trimming and J lost 2 bases, with 12 bases between them. There are 15 residues in the CDR3.

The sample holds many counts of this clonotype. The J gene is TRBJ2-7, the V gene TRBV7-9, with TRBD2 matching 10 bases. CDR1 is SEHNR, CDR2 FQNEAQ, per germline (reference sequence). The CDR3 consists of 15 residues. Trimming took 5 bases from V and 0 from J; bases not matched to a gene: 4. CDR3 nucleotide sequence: TGTGCCAGCAGCCTTAGCGGGGGGCACTCCTACGAGCAGTACTTC. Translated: CASSLSGGHSYEQYF.

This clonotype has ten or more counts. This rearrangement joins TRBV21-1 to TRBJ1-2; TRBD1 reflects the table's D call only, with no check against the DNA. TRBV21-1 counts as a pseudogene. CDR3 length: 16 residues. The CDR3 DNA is TGTGCCAGCAGCAAAACAAAAGCGGACAGGAGGTATGGCTACACCTTC. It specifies CASSKTKADRRYGYTF.

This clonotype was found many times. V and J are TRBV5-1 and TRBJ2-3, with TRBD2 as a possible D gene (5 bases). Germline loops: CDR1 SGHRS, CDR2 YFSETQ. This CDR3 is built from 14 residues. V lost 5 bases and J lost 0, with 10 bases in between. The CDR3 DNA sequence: TGCGCCAGCAGTGAGGGTCTTAGCACAGATACGCAGTATTTT. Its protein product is CASSEGLSTDTQYF.

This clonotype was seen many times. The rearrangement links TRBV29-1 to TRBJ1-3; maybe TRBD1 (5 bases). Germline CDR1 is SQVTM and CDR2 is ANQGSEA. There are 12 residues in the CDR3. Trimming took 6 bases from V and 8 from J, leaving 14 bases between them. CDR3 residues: CSVGPRVDTIYF. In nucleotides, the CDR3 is TGCAGCGTGGGGCCCCGGGTGGACACCATATATTTT.

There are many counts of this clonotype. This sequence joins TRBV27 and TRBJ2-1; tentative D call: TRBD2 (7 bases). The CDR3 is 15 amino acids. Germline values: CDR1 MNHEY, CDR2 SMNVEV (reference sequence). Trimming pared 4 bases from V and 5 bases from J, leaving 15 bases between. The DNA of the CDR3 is TGTGCCAGCAGTTACTTGGGGGGGGCAGACAATGAGCAGTTCTTC. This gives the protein CASSYLGGADNEQFF.